Sequencing of this TCR beta chain was carried out in a study of T cell responses to AZD1222 COVID-19 vaccine. Study-level findings and limits: Mostly white British, mostly female donors; authors suggested clonal diversity may be underestimated.

As regards this clone: What it recognizes is unknown.

This CDR3 has 15 amino acids. V lost 2 bases, J lost 0 bases, and 8 bases lay in between. Germline V gives CDR1 ENHRY, CDR2 SYGVKD. Data came from immunoSEQ multiplex PCR; TCRdb stores just in-frame clones and leaves some out. This table holds approximately 150,000 clones, just over 90% found once. The V call is TRBV10-3, the J call TRBJ1-5; D might be TRBD1 (6 bases). This clonotype was obtained from an adult in good health. The starting material was peripheral blood, obtained on day 0 of AZD1222 vaccination. The CDR3 nucleotides are TGTGCCATCAGTGAGGGGGACAATAGCAATCAGCCCCAGCATTTT. Protein sequence: CAISEGDNSNQPQHF.